This T cell receptor (beta chain) stems from a study of blood T cell repertoires in COVID-19. About the research overall: COVID-19 samples, acute and convalescent, were from the United States, Italy and Spain. T cells, B-cell-depleted T cells, or PBMCs provided the cDNA or gDNA that served as material.

The CDR3 is 16 amino acids. Germline values: CDR1 SGHTA, CDR2 FQGTGA. The germline V and J ends were trimmed by 1 base and 7 bases, with 16 bases remaining between them. Libraries were prepared by immunoSEQ multiplex PCR; TCRdb keeps only in-frame clonotypes and omits some of them. This sample yields around 160,000 clones, of which roughly 88% are seen a single time; approximately 1.2% belongs to the top ten. The chain employs TRBV7-3 and TRBJ1-4; D perhaps matches TRBD1 (5 bases). The sample consisted of PBMCs or T cells enriched from blood (not recorded which). The sequence was obtained from a woman aged 25 to 39 with acute COVID-19. DNA of the CDR3: TGTGCCAGCAGCTTAAGCGCTCGGGGGAAGGGTGAAAAACTGTTTTTT. Its translation is CASSLSARGKGEKLFF. The whole variable domain, filled in from reference TRBV7-3 and TRBJ1-4, reads GAGVSQTPSNKVTEKGKYVELRCDPISGHTALYWYRQSLGQGPEFLIYFQGTGAADDSGLPNDRFFAVRPEGSVSTLKIQRTERGDSAVYLCASSLSARGKGEKLFFGSGTQLSVL.